This is a list of T cell receptor beta chains from one sample in a study of Graves' ophthalmopathy and Graves' hyperthyroidism. Each CDR3 protein gets one entry after TCRdb re-called the multiplex PCR reads with MiXCR. This sample carries 340,000 or so distinct CDR3 sequences, around a sixth of them seen once, and the ten largest clones take roughly 12%. The sample was peripheral blood. Source of these receptors: an adult man with Graves' ophthalmopathy. Both conserved end residues are part of each CDR3. D genes are given only for firm matches. For some rows the clone size is stated as once, few or many, or as a class when expanded; others skip it.

>TRBJ2-7|NA|NA|TRBV28
TGTGCCAGCAGTATGACTGCCTCCTACGAGCAGTACTTC
CASSMTASYEQYF
>TRBJ1-1|TRBD1|NA|TRBV3-1
TGTGCCAGCAGCTCCTACTCCAGGGGGAGGTCTGAAGCTTTCTTT
CASSSYSRGRSEAFF
>TRBJ2-7|NA|NA|TRBV6-1
TGTGCCAGCATATCACGTCGGTCCTACGAGCAGTACTTC
CASISRRSYEQYF
>TRBJ2-7|NA|NA|TRBV18
TGTGCCAGCTCCGGGCGCGAAACACTGGTTTCCGAGCAGTACTTC
CASSGRETLVSEQYF
>TRBJ1-1|NA|many|TRBV12-3/TRBV12-4
TGTGCCAGCAGTCCCCATATGAACACTGAAGCTTTCTTT
CASSPHMNTEAFF
>TRBJ2-7|NA|many|TRBV7-8
TGTGCCAGCAGCACCTGGACGTCGAGCTCCTACGAGCAGTACTTC
CASSTWTSSSYEQYF
>TRBJ2-7|TRBD2|few|TRBV30
TGTGCCTACACAAAACGCCCGGGACTAGCGCACGTAGGGTCCCACTACGAGCAGTACTTC
CAYTKRPGLAHVGSHYEQYF
>TRBJ2-7|NA|few|TRBV6-1
TGTGCCAGCAGCGGGGCACTCTACGAGCAGTACTTC
CASSGALYEQYF
>TRBJ1-1|NA|many|TRBV29-1
TGCAGCGTTGAAGTTAGAGCTAGGAACACTGAAGCTTTCTTT
CSVEVRARNTEAFF
>TRBJ1-1|TRBD1|NA|TRBV13
TGTGCCAGCAGGCTACCTAACAGGGGCGTTAACACTGAAGCTTTCTTT
CASRLPNRGVNTEAFF
>TRBJ2-7|TRBD1|many|TRBV24-1
TGTGCCACCAGTGAAACGGGACAGAACGAGCAGTACTTC
CATSETGQNEQYF
>TRBJ1-6|TRBD1|NA|TRBV5-1
TGCGCCAGCAGCTCCCCGGACAGGGGGCCGGGTTCACCCCTCCACTTT
CASSSPDRGPGSPLHF
>TRBJ2-5|NA|NA|TRBV30
TGTGCCTGGAGTCCCGGGAGTAGCGGAAGGGAGACCCAGTACTTC
CAWSPGSSGRETQYF
>TRBJ1-2|TRBD1|many|TRBV27
TGTGCCAGCAGTTCCCTCGGGACAGCCCTCGGAGGTGGCTACACCTTC
CASSSLGTALGGGYTF
>TRBJ2-5|TRBD1|many|TRBV12-3/TRBV12-4
TGTGCCAGCAGTAAGCCCGGGACAGGGATCAGAGAGACCCAGTACTTC
CASSKPGTGIRETQYF
>TRBJ2-5|TRBD1|many|TRBV20-1
TGCAGTGCTAGTCCCGGGACAGGGCTCTCAAGGGAGACCCAGTACTTC
CSASPGTGLSRETQYF
>TRBJ2-7|NA|many|TRBV20-1
TGCAGTCCCAATTTTGGCGGTAAGACCTACGAGCAGTACTTC
CSPNFGGKTYEQYF
>TRBJ1-1|TRBD1|many|TRBV12-3/TRBV12-4
TGTGCCAGCACTTCCCCGGGACAGGAAGCTTTCTTT
CASTSPGQEAFF
>TRBJ2-7|NA|many|TRBV27
TGTGCCAGCACCTACACAGGTGGGGGCCACGAGCAGTACTTC
CASTYTGGGHEQYF
>TRBJ1-2|NA|many|TRBV4-1
TGCGCCAGCAGCCAAGATCCAGGGCTGTGGTATGGCTACACCTTC
CASSQDPGLWYGYTF
>TRBJ2-7|TRBD2|many|TRBV10-3
TGTGCCATCAGTGAGCTTAGCGGGAGGGCTCCCCACGAGCAGTACTTC
CAISELSGRAPHEQYF
>TRBJ1-3|NA|many|TRBV18
TGTGCCAGCTCACCGAAAGAGGCGACCTCTGGAAACACCATATATTTT
CASSPKEATSGNTIYF
>TRBJ1-1|TRBD1|NA|TRBV12-3/TRBV12-4
TGTGCCAGCAGTCCACTCTCCACAGGGGAGGGCACTGAAGCTTTCTTT
CASSPLSTGEGTEAFF
>TRBJ1-5|TRBD1|many|TRBV7-2
TGTGCCAGCAGCTTAGCCAGGGGGCTAAATCAGCCCCAGCATTTT
CASSLARGLNQPQHF
>TRBJ2-7|TRBD2|NA|TRBV20-1
TGCAGTGCTGGGACTAGCGGAACCTACGAGCAGTACTTC
CSAGTSGTYEQYF
>TRBJ2-5|TRBD1|many|TRBV29-1
TGCAGCGTTCCCGGGACAGGGGGTGAGACCCAGTACTTC
CSVPGTGGETQYF
>TRBJ1-1|NA|many|TRBV30
TGTGCCGGGGGAAGGAGCACTGAAGCTTTCTTT
CAGGRSTEAFF
>TRBJ1-2|NA|many|TRBV7-9
TGTGCCAGCAGCCCAACCGGGAATTTTTGGGGCTACACCTTC
CASSPTGNFWGYTF
>TRBJ1-1|NA|many|TRBV29-1
TGCAGCGTTGATTTTGGGAAGAAGAGGCCTGAAGCTTTCTTT
CSVDFGKKRPEAFF
>TRBJ2-4|NA|many|TRBV6-2/TRBV6-3
TGTGCCAGCACCAACACCTTGTCGCAGGCCAAAAACATTCAGTACTTC
CASTNTLSQAKNIQYF
>TRBJ1-6|NA|many|TRBV27
TGTGCCAGCAGTTCTACCTTGGGGGGCGGTTCACCCCTCCACTTT
CASSSTLGGGSPLHF
>TRBJ2-4|TRBD1|many|TRBV12-3/TRBV12-4
TGTGCCAGCAGTTTATTGACAGGGCTCCAACAGTCAGCCAAAAACATTCAGTACTTC
CASSLLTGLQQSAKNIQYF
>TRBJ2-2|TRBD2|many|TRBV28
TGTGCCAGCAGTTTTGAACTAGCGGGGGCGAACACCGGGGAGCTGTTTTTT
CASSFELAGANTGELFF
>TRBJ2-7|NA|many|TRBV11-3
TGTGCCAGCAGCTTAACTCGGGACATTGGCGAGCAGTACTTC
CASSLTRDIGEQYF
>TRBJ1-2|TRBD1|many|TRBV24-1
TGTGCCACCAGTCACTCGGACAGGGGGAAAACAGCTAACTATGGCTACACCTTC
CATSHSDRGKTANYGYTF
>TRBJ2-7|TRBD1|many|TRBV18
TGTGCCAGCTCACCAGTATTCGGGACAGGGGACCACGAGCAGTACTTC
CASSPVFGTGDHEQYF
>TRBJ1-1|NA|many|TRBV30
TGTGCCTGGAGTGTGGGGCGCACTGAAGCTTTCTTT
CAWSVGRTEAFF